What follows describes a single TCR beta chain. Its cognate antigen has yet to be identified. The data belong to a study of cytomegalovirus exposure and HLA in healthy donors (dated by TCRdb to about 2017). In terms of the full investigation: An earlier analysis of about 530 of the donors reported about 300 Gb of sequence data and around 120 million unique TCR beta sequences obtained from about 180 million T cells. The study aimed to test whether cataloging public T cell receptors could reveal signatures of past pathogen exposure. On average, roughly 240,000 unique TCR beta nucleotide sequences were sequenced per donor among a few hundred genotyped donors of the cohort, with roughly 18% of those sequences being non-productive. All discovery cohort repertoires had been generated using a single sequencing platform. Donor age, sex, ethnicity and CMV serostatus were compiled alongside the repertoire data. In a later analysis, previously published TCR beta repertoires from fewer than 750 donors were re-analyzed and high-resolution HLA genotyping was added so that TCR occurrence patterns could be studied. An early release covering roughly 600 HLA-typed donors comprised about 310 gigabases of sequencing data and approximately 85 million unique TCR sequences. The study used immunosequencing to profile the T cell repertoires of approximately 650 subjects and linked those repertoires to cytomegalovirus serostatus. High-throughput TCR immunosequencing, statistical association of individual TCRs with disease status, and machine learning were combined to predict cytomegalovirus infection status. In an earlier analysis of 587 of the donors, high-throughput TCR beta sequencing was used to judge whether each TCR beta V gene segment behaved as functional or pseudogenic. The number of typed donors differed by locus: about 629-640 for A, B, C, DRB1 and DQB1; 500 to 550 for DQA1; around 610 for DPA1; and about 450 for DPB1. In a later genetic analysis, genome-wide SNP genotypes for about 65% of the roughly 670 donors were used, and that subset was treated as a discovery cohort. A separate validation cohort of some 130 different subjects was used in addition to the approximately 700-subject first cohort. In the later analysis, no new phenotypic data were used to find candidate immune exposures; instead, reliance was placed on TCR beta sequences and their occurrence across donors. Of the roughly 400 genotyped donors, roughly 80% were placed in the genetic ancestry cluster associated with self-reported Caucasian donors. Roughly 5 DR-DQ haplotypes were handled as single units for association and clustering because linkage in the cohort was strong. HLA typing covered class I and class II loci at four-digit resolution. Broader findings and caveats from the paper: Compared with equally common non-associated chains, HLA-associated TCR beta chains in a later analysis were more clonally expanded and had lower generation probabilities. The classifier was reported to diagnose cytomegalovirus status with high specificity and sensitivity in both the original and validation cohorts. While some public TCRs were present in many individuals, most TCR sequences turned up only very rarely across donors. For the cohort, immune exposure information was limited to CMV serostatus. In a later analysis, the rate of TCR association differed among HLA loci, with DRB1 alleles having the most associated TCRs and HLA-C alleles having the fewest. Correlated functional status among segregating V segments might be attributable to linkage disequilibrium, but an unknown experimental factor could not be ruled out. The presence/absence analyses assumed that sequencing depth was roughly uniform across donors, and that assumption may not be true. In vitro tests confirmed that a few of the cytomegalovirus-associated TCR beta chains recognize cytomegalovirus antigens. Because the 87-base-pair reads could not distinguish some IMGT-functional V segments, including TRBV6-2 and TRBV6-3, those segments were excluded. According to a later analysis, most CMV-associated TCR beta chains appeared to be HLA-restricted, and the HLA associations seemed to be driven largely by CMV exposure. According to the authors, the approach could potentially be generalized to other disease states and immunological phenotypes. When HLA alleles, especially DR and DQ, strongly co-occurred, TCR associations were difficult to assign to individual alleles. A further reported finding was that TCR beta sequences accurately predicted the HLA-A and HLA-B alleles for most subjects in the first cohort. The study gave a list of under 200 TCR beta chains associated with cytomegalovirus. Specific HLA alleles were associated with 15,000 to 20,000 TCR beta sequences at a false discovery rate of 0.05 in a later analysis. A later analysis reported that several top co-occurrence clusters appeared linked to parvovirus B19, influenza, CMV and Epstein-Barr virus. Because HLA typing was unavailable for some donors at each locus, only the typed subset was used in association tests. Because counts were too low, seventeen rarely observed V segments, including chromosome 9 orphons, were left out of the earlier analysis of approximately 500 of the donors. A cluster of highly shared sequence variants was judged likely to be a technical artifact of the sequencing pipeline. This cohort had only TCR beta chains sequenced, and the lack of alpha or paired-chain data limited which features could be detected. In a later genetic analysis, fewer N-insertions in productive TCRs were reported among donors in an Asian-associated ancestry cluster than the 666-donor mean. An earlier analysis of approximately 590 of the donors showed that most TCR beta V segments appeared in productive rearrangements either about 87% or about 30% of the time, which broadly matched IMGT annotations. A later genetic analysis associated a missense DCLRE1C variant with V-gene and J-gene trimming of TCR beta chains, and an independent cohort replicated the association.

In total, around 600 healthy bone marrow donors made up the cohort. Cohort members were all nominally healthy when sampled, although unrecorded immune exposures were likely present. The donor was CMV seropositive and was included in the group of 289 seropositive cohort members. Each donor provided a peripheral blood sample, and peripheral blood mononuclear cells were used for TCR beta sequencing. The Qiagen DNeasy Blood Extraction Kit was used to extract genomic DNA from the blood cell samples. Reading from cysteine to phenylalanine, the CDR3 counts 14 amino acids. Only CDR3 DNA remains: 42 bases, in frame from the first base. Cut back by 6 bases and 6 bases, the V and J ends lie 15 bases apart. As encoded in the germline V gene, CDR1 is KGHSH while CDR2 is LQKENI. The library was prepared using the immunoSEQ multiplex PCR assay. A mixture of 60 forward primers for TCR Vbeta segments and 13 reverse primers for TCR Jbeta segments was used in the multiplex PCR. A multiplex PCR assay on genomic DNA amplified the CDR3 region of rearranged TCR beta genes. Amplified TCR beta libraries were sequenced as 87-base-pair reads on the Illumina HiSeq System. Processing in the source paper ran as follows. A later analysis counted about 82 million unique TCR beta chains across the 666 repertoires, and around 12 million of these chains were shared by at least two donors. Raw reads were error-corrected and collapsed into unique sequences with a nearest-neighbor algorithm that merged closely related sequences to remove PCR and sequencing errors. To assign V, D and J gene segments, CDR3 sequences were aligned to IMGT reference sequences. For a sequence to be retained, at least a six-nucleotide match to both a V gene segment and a J gene segment was required. Rearrangements were called productive when the CDR3 lacked stop codons and stayed in frame with V and J; all others were non-productive. Following IMGT convention, CDR3 was defined as the stretch from the second conserved V-encoded cysteine to the conserved J-encoded phenylalanine. The earlier analysis of roughly 590 of the donors excluded any sequence lacking an unambiguous match to a single V gene segment. An earlier analysis of 587 of the donors classified V segments as functional when productive rearrangements were above 56.7% and as segregating when the standard deviation between donors was above 5%. A statistical classification framework was built to diagnose cytomegalovirus status from the catalog of TCR beta chain sequences. V and J gene assignment, in a later analysis, came from comparing TCR nucleotide sequences with IMGT/GENE-DB human TR gene sequences. In a later analysis, CDR3 sequences and most-parsimonious VDJ recombination scenarios were assigned using the TCRdist pipeline. A later analysis defined each TCR beta chain by its CDR3 amino acid sequence plus V-gene family, and excluded reads lacking a unique V-gene family. As a way to deal with suspected cross-contamination and a sequencing artifact, a later analysis dropped 500 to 700 nucleotide sequences that were highly shared and had low generation probability. In a later analysis, a clonal expansion index was calculated for each public chain from normalized within-repertoire ranks of inferred template counts. In a later analysis, generation probabilities were computed with a VDJ recombination model fitted to out-of-frame rearrangements, and the resulting probabilities were checked against IGoR. A later analysis scored TCR-TCR, TCR-HLA and TCR-CMV co-occurrence with hypergeometric tests, applying a repertoire-size bias correction to TCR pairs. To estimate false discovery rates, a later analysis permuted the HLA or CMV assignments 20 times. A later analysis grouped co-occurring TCRs with DBSCAN, adding TCRdist sequence similarity when clustering within HLA-allele-positive subsets. Co-occurrence clustering excluded repertoires with fewer than 30,000 or more than 120,000 public chains, plus five with anomalous nucleotide sharing. In TCRdb, the immuneACCESS table is reduced to in-frame sequences with V and J assigned. These tables do not hold every clone; where another copy was compared, an unresolved V gene accounts for under half, and the others remain unexplained. That table supplies the V and J calls and clone size; D and trimming were determined from the DNA. The record for this sample contains fewer than 85,000 clones. Clones ranked in the top ten supply about an eighth of the sample.

The receptor comes from a man aged 50-60 years in good health and CMV-seropositive. Sample: PBMCs. The sequence links TRBV18 to TRBJ1-5, and possibly TRBD1, on 5 matching bases. The CDR3 here reads CASSSDKGLQPQHF. The bases are TGTGCCAGCTCGTCGGACAAGGGGCTTCAGCCCCAGCATTTT.